The 11 T cell receptor beta chains in this list originate from one sample, sequenced in a study of blood T cell repertoires in COVID-19. Generated by immunoSEQ multiplex PCR, the TCRdb table keeps only in-frame clones and is missing some. The repertoire holds about 210,000 clones, with about 81% as singletons. The sequencing sample was made of PBMCs or T cells enriched from blood (not recorded which). All receptors come from a man aged 40-49 years who had recovered from COVID-19.

Ten or more counts support this clone. This rearrangement joins TRBV28 to TRBJ2-7; tentatively, D is TRBD1 or TRBD2 (5 bases each). The CDR3 extends over 13 amino acids. V dropped 10 bases and J dropped 1 base, with 14 bases sitting between them. The germline V gene has CDR1 MDHEN and CDR2 SYDVKM. CDR3 coding DNA: TGTGCCACCAGGGAGTCACTATCCTACGAGCAGTACTTC. Its protein is CATRESLSYEQYF.

The chain is built from TRBV15 and TRBJ2-7; 10 bases are a match to TRBD1. The CDR3 consists of 16 residues. Germline V gene lookup returns CDR1 LNHNV and CDR2 YYDKDF (reference sequence). V lost 3 bases and J lost 5; bases outside the gene matches: 10. CDR3 in amino acids: CATSRAPGQGKDEQYF. The CDR3 nucleotides are TGTGCCACCAGCAGGGCACCGGGACAGGGGAAGGACGAGCAGTACTTC. The full variable domain, with the rest looked up from reference TRBV15 and TRBJ2-7, is DAMVIQNPRYQVTQFGKPVTLSCSQTLNHNVMYWYQQKSSQAPKLLFHYYDKDFNNEADTPDNFQSRRPNTSFCFLDIRSPGLGDTAMYLCATSRAPGQGKDEQYFGPGTRLTVT.

This chain connects TRBV6-5 to TRBJ2-5; tentative D call: TRBD2 (6 bases). Deletions cut 7 bases from V and 7 bases from J, with 13 bases between. The CDR3 is 12 residues long. The germline V gene encodes CDR1 MNHEY and CDR2 SVGAGI. The CDR3 coding sequence is TGTGCCAGCACCACCGGGGGTGCGACCCAGTACTTC. Translation gives CASTTGGATQYF.

V usage is TRBV19 and J usage is TRBJ2-5; the match to TRBD2 covers 8 bases. CDR3 size: 14 residues. V was pared by 7 bases and J by 3 bases, with 7 bases of the junction left unmatched. Germline loops: CDR1 LNHDA, CDR2 SQIVND (reference sequence). The CDR3 is CASNSGSREETQYF. The CDR3 DNA reads TGTGCCAGTAACAGCGGGAGTAGGGAAGAGACCCAGTACTTC.

This chain links TRBV18 with TRBJ2-7; TRBD1 aligns across 7 bases. Trimming cost V 6 bases and J 6 bases; bases outside gene matches: 8. CDR3 length: 13 residues. Germline assignment: CDR1 KGHSH and CDR2 LQKENI. CDR3 protein: CASSTDTGAEQYF. CDR3 DNA: TGTGCCAGCTCTACTGACACAGGGGCCGAGCAGTACTTC.

This clone was found a few times. The chain combines TRBV27 with TRBJ1-1, with TRBD1 matching over 8 bases. After removal of 5 bases from V and 5 bases from J, the junction contained 10 bases not matched to a gene. CDR1 is MNHEY, CDR2 SMNVEV, per germline (reference sequence). The CDR3 has 15 residues. The CDR3 spells CASSPRQGKETEAFF. The CDR3 DNA is TGTGCCAGCAGTCCGCGACAGGGGAAAGAGACTGAAGCTTTCTTT.

The chain carries TRBV7-2 and TRBJ2-3, with 8 nucleotides matching TRBD2. Trimming cost V 5 bases and J 4 bases; bases outside gene matches: 5. The CDR3 consists of 14 residues. Per the germline V gene, CDR1 is SGHTA and CDR2 is FQGNSA. This CDR3 reads CASSTMTSADTQYF. In DNA, the CDR3 is TGTGCCAGCAGCACCATGACTAGCGCAGATACGCAGTATTTT.

V usage is TRBV5-1 and J usage is TRBJ2-5, with 12 bases that match TRBD1. V was pared by 4 bases and J by 4 bases, with 11 bases of the junction left unmatched. CDR1 and CDR2 (germline): SGHRS, YFSETQ. This CDR3 has 17 residues. The DNA for the CDR3 is TGCGCCAGCAGCCCCGGGACAGGGGGCCGGAGCGTAGAGACCCAGTACTTC. Residues: CASSPGTGGRSVETQYF.

This chain joins TRBV4-2 and TRBJ2-7, with D possibly matching TRBD2 (6 bases). Germline CDR1 is LGHNA and CDR2 is YNFKEQ. V gave up 4 bases and J gave up 0 bases, with 16 bases separating them. The CDR3 runs 16 residues. The CDR3 loop reads CASSPGGRAYSYEQYF. For the CDR3, the DNA is TGTGCCAGCAGCCCCGGGGGTCGGGCCTACTCCTACGAGCAGTACTTC.

V gene TRBV7-2 combines with J gene TRBJ2-2; 10 bases are a match to TRBD2. J was trimmed by 4 bases and V by 2 bases; bases with no gene match: 4. Germline loops: CDR1 SGHTA, CDR2 FQGNSA. The CDR3 contains 16 residues. The CDR3 DNA reads TGTGCCAGCAGCTTAATGAGCGGGAGGGGCACCGGGGAGCTGTTTTTT. Protein: CASSLMSGRGTGELFF.

This clone was counted between two and nine times. The chain recombines TRBV2 with TRBJ2-2; 9 bases are shared with TRBD2. Germline trimming cut 8 bases from V and 2 bases from J; bases unmatched to any gene: 3. The CDR3 contains 14 residues. The germline V gene encodes CDR1 SNHLY and CDR2 FYNNEI. CDR3 DNA: TGTGCCAGCTTCCTAGCGGGAAACACCGGGGAGCTGTTTTTT. Its translation is CASFLAGNTGELFF.